These T cell receptor beta chains were read from a single sample in a study of T cell repertoires in cytomegalovirus infection. The antigens for these receptors are not known. TCRdb re-called the reads with MiXCR, one entry per CDR3 protein. The sample yields a few hundred thousand distinct CDR3 sequences, 25% to 35% seen once. The material was cultured PBMCs, obtained from culture after CMV antigen stimulation. The receptors stem from a human donor in good health (CMV status not recorded). Some clones in this sample may be carry-over from other donors' samples. CDR3s include the opening cysteine and the closing phenylalanine or tryptophan. The D gene is left open where the match is weak. Size is stated for part of the rows, as once, few or many counts, or as a class when the clone is expanded.

J gene	D gene	V gene	clone size	CDR3 DNA	CDR3 protein
TRBJ1-6	TRBD1	TRBV12-3/TRBV12-4	few	TGTGCCAGCAGTCCGTTGACAGGGGGCAGTTCACCCCTCCACTTT	CASSPLTGGSSPLHF
TRBJ1-2	NA	TRBV12-3/TRBV12-4	few	TGTGCCAGCAGTCCCGGACAGCGAATGAACTATGGCTACACCTTC	CASSPGQRMNYGYTF
TRBJ2-2	TRBD1	TRBV7-3	few	TGTGCCAGCAGCTCGCCAGGGGGCTGGGGCGGGGAGCTGTTTTTT	CASSSPGGWGGELFF
TRBJ1-4	NA	TRBV7-2	few	TGTGCCAGCAGCTTTGACCCGAGGAGAGAAAAACTGTTTTTT	CASSFDPRREKLFF
TRBJ2-3	NA	TRBV5-5	few	TGTGCCAGCAGCTCTACCGGGATCAGAGGGGATACGCAGTATTTT	CASSSTGIRGDTQYF
TRBJ1-3	NA	TRBV25-1	NA	TGTGCCTCAGGGGAGAACACCATATATTTT	CASGENTIYF
TRBJ2-2	TRBD1	TRBV19	NA	TGTGCCAGTAGTAACAGGGGGCGATTCACCGGGGAGCTGTTTTTT	CASSNRGRFTGELFF
TRBJ2-3	TRBD2	TRBV11-3	once	TGTGCCAGCAGCGGAGTGACTAGCGGGGGCACAGATACGCAGTATTTT	CASSGVTSGGTDTQYF
TRBJ1-1	NA	TRBV4-1	once	TGCGCCAGCAGCCAGAACCCTGGGGGCAGGGGATCTGAGAACACTGAAGCTTTCTTT	CASSQNPGGRGSENTEAFF
TRBJ2-5	NA	TRBV5-4	few	TGTGCCAGCAGCCTTCCAGGCGGCATGGAGACCCAGTACTTC	CASSLPGGMETQYF
TRBJ1-1	NA	TRBV10-3	NA	TGTGCCATCAGTGGCCCAGCTTCCGGGGCCGTTCCCTTTAACACTGAAGCTTTCTTT	CAISGPASGAVPFNTEAFF
TRBJ2-1	TRBD1	TRBV27	NA	TGTGCCAGCAGTTTTGGTTGGGACAGGGATAGCAATGAGCAGTTCTTC	CASSFGWDRDSNEQFF
TRBJ2-7	TRBD2	TRBV6-1	NA	TGTGCCAGCAGTCCGCGGGAGGGGGGGGGACCCTACGAGCAGTACTTC	CASSPREGGGPYEQYF
TRBJ1-1	NA	TRBV12-3/TRBV12-4	NA	TGTGCCAGCAACTTGTTTGTGGGGCTGACGAACACTGAAGCTTTCTTT	CASNLFVGLTNTEAFF
TRBJ2-2	TRBD2	TRBV7-8	NA	TGTGCCAGCAGCTTAGTGTGGCGGGAGGGGCTCGGCACCGGGGAGCTGTTTTTT	CASSLVWREGLGTGELFF
TRBJ1-6	TRBD1	TRBV7-8	many	TGTGCCAGCAGCTGGGGGACAGGGAGTGGATTTTATAATTCACCCCTCCACTTT	CASSWGTGSGFYNSPLHF
TRBJ1-6	NA	TRBV6-8	once	TGTGCCAGCACCCTTACGCCGGGATATAATTCACCCCTCCACTTT	CASTLTPGYNSPLHF
TRBJ1-5	NA	TRBV10-3	NA	TGTGCCATCAGCGGGTCCTCCCAGGGAGGGCCCCAGCATTTT	CAISGSSQGGPQHF
TRBJ2-7	NA	TRBV4-2	once	TGTGCCAGCAGCCAGAAGGGGGGTGGAGAGCAGTACTTC	CASSQKGGGEQYF
TRBJ2-3	NA	TRBV27	NA	TGTGCCAGCAGTAGGAAGCTCACAGATACGCAGTATTTT	CASSRKLTDTQYF
TRBJ2-7	NA	TRBV7-9	NA	TGTGCCAGCAGTCTACGGGCAGGGACCAACGAGCAGTACTTC	CASSLRAGTNEQYF
TRBJ2-3	TRBD1	TRBV28	NA	TGTGCCAGCAGACTGACAGGGCCAGATACGCAGTATTTT	CASRLTGPDTQYF
TRBJ2-2	NA	TRBV7-3	NA	TGTGCCAGTGGGACCGGTACCGGGGAGCTGTTTTTT	CASGTGTGELFF
TRBJ1-1	TRBD1	TRBV18	NA	TGTGCCAGCTCACCGTCCGAGACAGGGGGCCGGGCTGAAGCTTTCTTT	CASSPSETGGRAEAFF
TRBJ1-5	NA	TRBV7-2	few	TGTGCCAGCAGCTACCCCAACGAGGATCAGCCCCAGCATTTT	CASSYPNEDQPQHF
TRBJ1-2	NA	TRBV15	NA	TGTGCCACCAGCAGAGAGGCGGGGGCTACTGGCTACACCTTC	CATSREAGATGYTF
TRBJ1-1	NA	TRBV11-3	few	TGTGCCAGCAGCTCGGCCGGGACACGGACTGAAGCTTTCTTT	CASSSAGTRTEAFF
TRBJ2-7	TRBD2	TRBV7-2	few	TGTGCCAGCAGCTGGAGCGGGGTCTCCTACGAGCAGTACTTC	CASSWSGVSYEQYF
TRBJ1-1	NA	TRBV7-8	few	TGTGCCAGCAGCTTATATAGGGTTCTAAGGGGGGTTCAAACTGAAGCTTTCTTT	CASSLYRVLRGVQTEAFF
TRBJ2-3	NA	TRBV7-2	few	TGTGCCAGCAGCTTGAACGGGGTTAACACAGATACGCAGTATTTT	CASSLNGVNTDTQYF
TRBJ1-5	TRBD1	TRBV6-6	few	TGTGCCAGCGCGACAGGGGGGGGATATAGCAATCAGCCCCAGCATTTT	CASATGGGYSNQPQHF
TRBJ2-1	NA	TRBV20-1	few	TGCAGTGCTAGTCCCACGGTCAGGGGAGGGGATGAGCAGTTCTTC	CSASPTVRGGDEQFF